This TCR beta chain derives from a study of regulatory dendritic cells for organ transplantation. Trimming took off 6 bases at V and 6 bases at J, with 11 bases between the two ends. The CDR3 covers 13 residues. Per the germline V gene, CDR1 is MNHNY and CDR2 is SVGAGI (reference sequence). Study observations and caveats: Alloreactive memory CD8+ T cell pools varied considerably between individuals. Regulatory dendritic cells appeared to expand memory CD8+ clones less than mature ones.

Using immunoSEQ multiplex PCR, the repertoire was profiled, and TCRdb retains in-frame clones only, with some absent. Of 25,000 to 35,000 clones in the sample, about 80% were seen once. Notes on this clone: Its antigen is not known.

V gene TRBV6-6 combines with J gene TRBJ2-2; possible D gene TRBD1, 5 bases. The sequenced sample was memory CD4+ T cells from blood. The sample's subset: CD45RO+ memory T cells. The sequence derives from a human donor in good health. CDR3 protein: CASRQGGAGELFF. The CDR3 nucleotides read TGTGCCAGCAGGCAGGGTGGGGCCGGGGAGCTGTTTTTT.